One and the same sample provided the 20 T cell receptor beta chains below, sequenced in a study of lung T cells in sarcoidosis with Löfgren's syndrome. TCRdb re-derived calls from the reads in MiXCR, one entry per CDR3 protein. Of 15,000 to 20,000 distinct CDR3 sequences in the sample, about a fifth were seen once. Sequenced input: CD4+ T cells from PBMCs. The receptors were gathered from a human donor with sarcoidosis (Löfgren's syndrome or another form), or a control subject (not recorded which).

This clonotype was seen many times. In DNA form, the CDR3 reads TGTGCCAGCAGTTTGGGACAGGGGTATGGAAACACCATATATTTT. Translated, it gives CASSLGQGYGNTIYF. The chain links TRBV28 to TRBJ1-3, with 10 positions matching TRBD1. Germline V gene sequence: CDR1 MDHEN, CDR2 SYDVKM. V lost 3 bases, J lost 3 bases, and 2 bases stayed unmatched. The CDR3 covers 15 residues.

The gene calls are TRBV3-1 and TRBJ1-1; D is possibly TRBD1 (5 bases). Trimming pared 6 bases from V and 4 bases from J, leaving 18 bases between. This CDR3 region has 15 residues. Germline V gene data show CDR1 as LGHDT and CDR2 as YNNKEL (reference sequence). CDR3 residues: CASRSGLGGVTEAFF. CDR3 DNA sequence: TGTGCCAGCAGATCGGGCCTTGGGGGGGTCACTGAAGCTTTCTTT.

V and J are TRBV12-3 or TRBV12-4 and TRBJ2-3; no clear D. The ends were cut back, 1 base at V and 0 bases at J, with 5 bases in the middle. The CDR3 is made up of 14 amino acids. CDR3 DNA: TGTGCCAGCAGTTTAGTCCGGAGCACAGATACGCAGTATTTT. Its translation is CASSLVRSTDTQYF.

This clonotype was seen at least ten times. The CDR3 reads CASSESTSGRITDTQYF. Written as DNA, the CDR3 is TGCGCCAGCAGTGAGTCTACTAGCGGGAGAATAACAGATACGCAGTATTTT. V and J are TRBV10-1 and TRBJ2-3, with 11 bases that match TRBD2. The CDR3 consists of 17 residues. J gave up 3 bases and V 0 bases, and 5 bases lay outside the gene matches. CDR1 and CDR2 from the germline V gene are WNHNN and SYGVQD (reference sequence).

Judged by abundance, this clonotype is medium-sized. V is TRBV6-6 and J is TRBJ2-2; D is uncertain. The CDR3 is made up of 14 amino acids. V gave up 2 bases and J gave up 5 bases, with 9 bases separating them. CDR1 and CDR2 from the germline V gene are MNHNY and SVGAGI (reference sequence). The CDR3 protein is CASSYRSETGELFF. CDR3 coding DNA: TGTGCCAGCAGTTACCGCTCGGAAACCGGGGAGCTGTTTTTT.

V gene TRBV5-8 combines with J gene TRBJ2-7; D is undetermined. This CDR3 is 12 amino acids long. Trimming pared 2 bases from V and 2 bases from J, leaving 5 bases between. The germline V gene has CDR1 SGHTS and CDR2 YDEGEE. The CDR3 loop is CASSLQTYEQYF. The CDR3 DNA reads TGTGCCAGCAGCTTACAGACCTACGAGCAGTACTTC.

Concerning this clonotype: This may come from a read error, since a much larger clone is one base off. The genes are TRBV2 and TRBJ2-3; 8 bases line up with TRBD2. Germline V gene data show CDR1 as SNHLY and CDR2 as FYNNEI. V lost 4 bases, J lost 3 bases, and 9 bases stayed unmatched. The CDR3 runs 16 residues. CDR3 sequence reads: CASSGAASGRTDTQYF. The CDR3 DNA reads TGTGCCAGCAGTGGAGCGGCTAGCGGGCGGACAGATACGCAGTATTTT. The full variable domain, its missing parts supplied by reference TRBV2 and TRBJ2-3, is EPEVTQTPSHQVTQMGQEVILRCVPISNHLYFYWYRQILGQKVEFLVSFYNNEISEKSEIFDDQFSVERPDGSNFTLKIRSTKLEDSAMYFCASSGAASGRTDTQYFGPGTRLTVL.

This clonotype occurred a few times. A clone one base away is much larger, so this may be a read error. V is TRBV11-2 and J is TRBJ2-3; D might be TRBD1 (5 bases). The CDR3 consists of 15 residues. Germline values: CDR1 SGHAT, CDR2 FQNNGV. CDR3 nucleotide sequence: TGTGCCAGCAGCTTAGTTGGCCTTAACACAGGTACGCAGTATTTT. Amino acid sequence: CASSLVGLNTGTQYF.

This clonotype was observed many times. The CDR3 reads CASSSTISNTEAFF. In DNA form, the CDR3 reads TGTGCCAGTAGTTCTACAATATCGAACACTGAAGCTTTCTTT. The V gene is TRBV19, the J gene TRBJ1-1; D is unclear. CDR3 length: 14 amino acids. Trimming pared 5 bases from V and 1 base from J, leaving 11 bases between. Germline loops: CDR1 LNHDA, CDR2 SQIVND (reference sequence).

Ten or more counts support this clonotype. The V gene is TRBV7-2, the J gene TRBJ2-3; no clear D gene. Per the germline V gene, CDR1 is SGHTA and CDR2 is FQGNSA. The CDR3 covers 17 residues. The ends were cut back, 4 bases at V and 1 base at J, with 18 bases in the middle. The CDR3 sequence: CASSSPDLLLGTDTQYF. CDR3 DNA sequence: TGTGCCAGCAGCTCCCCTGACCTACTGCTTGGCACAGATACGCAGTATTTT.

This clonotype has ten or more counts. The CDR3 DNA reads as TGCGCCAGCACCAGGGGGCCGGATTCACCCCTCCACTTT. It is translated as CASTRGPDSPLHF. The rearrangement links TRBV10-1 to TRBJ1-6, with TRBD1 matching 8 bases. Trimming at V came to 7 bases and at J to 8 bases, leaving 4 bases not matched to a gene. The CDR3 consists of 13 residues. Germline-derived CDR1 and CDR2 are WNHNN and SYGVQD (reference sequence).

The table lists this clonotype with many counts. The chain combines TRBV28 with TRBJ2-7, with D tentatively TRBD2 (5 bases). The CDR3 has 18 amino acids. V was cut by 3 bases and J by 2 bases, with 23 bases left in between. From germline, CDR1 is MDHEN and CDR2 SYDVKM. The CDR3 nucleotides are TGTGCCAGCAGTTTTGGACTCCATACAGATTGGGGTACCTACGAGCAGTACTTC. It codes for CASSFGLHTDWGTYEQYF.

By sample fraction, this clonotype is medium-sized. This sequence joins TRBV6-1 and TRBJ2-7; TRBD1 agrees at 9 bases. Unmatched junction bases numbered 9, after V lost 2 bases and J lost 4 bases. The length of the CDR3 is 16 residues. Germline values: CDR1 MNHNS, CDR2 SASEGT. CDR3 nucleotides: TGTGCCAGCAGTGAATCTCTCGGACAGGGGTCTTACGAGCAGTACTTC. Protein product: CASSESLGQGSYEQYF.

At least ten counts were recorded for this clonotype. This chain links TRBV7-8 with TRBJ2-7; 14 positions match TRBD2. Germline trimming cut 4 bases from V and 7 bases from J; bases unmatched to any gene: 3. This CDR3 has 14 amino acids. CDR1 and CDR2 (germline): SGHVS, FQNEAQ. The CDR3 here is CASSSGLAGEEQYF. DNA of the CDR3: TGTGCCAGCAGCTCGGGACTAGCGGGAGAGGAGCAGTACTTC.

This chain uses TRBV6-6 with TRBJ1-1, with 8 nucleotides matching TRBD1. Trimming cost V 4 bases and J 9 bases; bases outside gene matches: 13. This CDR3 contains 15 residues. In germline, CDR1 is MNHNY, CDR2 SVGAGI (reference sequence). This chain's CDR3 is CASSFSGGAWAKAFF. For the CDR3, the DNA is TGTGCCAGCAGTTTCTCAGGGGGCGCGTGGGCTAAAGCTTTCTTT.

This clonotype is labeled as medium-sized. V gene TRBV6-1 combines with J gene TRBJ2-7; TRBD1 matches 7 bases. Germline-derived CDR1 and CDR2 are MNHNS and SASEGT. The CDR3 covers 12 residues. J lost 4 bases, V lost 6 bases, and 3 bases had no gene match. The CDR3 DNA sequence: TGTGCCAGCAGCCCACAGGGGTACGAGCAGTACTTC. Amino acid sequence: CASSPQGYEQYF.

The rearrangement uses TRBV5-5 and TRBJ1-1, with D hard to call. CDR3 length: 13 amino acids. Per germline, CDR1 SGHKS and CDR2 YYEKEE (reference sequence). Trimming left V 2 bases short and J 7 bases short, with 12 bases between. The CDR3 DNA reads as TGTGCCAGCAGCTTTGCATCACTAGGTGAAGCTTTCTTT. Translated: CASSFASLGEAFF.

This clonotype has ten or more counts. This chain uses TRBV10-3 with TRBJ1-2, with a weak D call TRBD1 (6 bases). CDR1 and CDR2 from the germline V gene are ENHRY and SYGVKD. Trimming took 6 bases from V and 10 from J, leaving 12 bases between them. CDR3 length equals 11 residues. CDR3 in amino acids: CAISRDKFYTF. Here the CDR3 DNA reads TGTGCCATCAGCCGGGACAAATTCTACACCTTC.

Ten or more counts support this clonotype. The chain joins TRBV20-1 to TRBJ2-3, with 10 bases aligning to TRBD2. The germline V gene has CDR1 DFQATT and CDR2 SNEGSKA (reference sequence). The CDR3 is made up of 17 amino acids. V dropped 3 bases and J dropped 1; count of bases not matched to a gene: 10. CDR3 residues: CSASRASGRWGTDTQYF. CDR3 DNA: TGCAGTGCTAGTAGGGCTAGCGGGAGATGGGGCACAGATACGCAGTATTTT.

This clonotype is classed as medium-sized. The rearrangement joins TRBV27 to TRBJ2-2; D unresolved. Germline V gene sequence: CDR1 MNHEY, CDR2 SMNVEV (reference sequence). V lost 5 bases and J 4 bases, leaving 8 bases between the germline ends. This CDR3 spans 13 amino acids. The CDR3 reads CASSPRATGELFF. CDR3 coding DNA: TGTGCCAGCAGTCCTAGAGCCACCGGGGAGCTGTTTTTT.